The sequence of this T cell receptor beta chain was determined in a study of T cell responses to AZD1222 COVID-19 vaccine. Measured with immunoSEQ multiplex PCR; TCRdb has only the in-frame clones, and not every one. The sample yields fewer than 30,000 clones, roughly nine tenths seen once. Worth noting for this clone: Antigen unknown.

Study outcomes and limitations: Only five or six AZD1222 recipients were seropositive at baseline. It should be noted that donors were predominantly white British and more often female, and clonal diversity was possibly underestimated.

The sample in question was peripheral blood, obtained 28 days after the second AZD1222 dose. The clonotype comes from an adult who received the AZD1222 COVID-19 vaccine.

The CDR3 here is CASRPTSANEQYF. In DNA form, the CDR3 reads TGTGCCAGCAGGCCGACTAGCGCTAACGAGCAGTACTTC. The genes are TRBV11-2 and TRBJ2-7, with 8 bases aligning to TRBD2. J was trimmed by 5 bases and V by 6 bases; bases with no gene match: 6. The CDR3 length is 13 residues. Germline V gene sequence: CDR1 SGHAT, CDR2 FQNNGV.